This entry lists 27 T cell receptor beta chains sequenced from one sample in a study of CD8 T cell repertoires and HIV-1 epitope variants. Antigens of these TCRs are unknown. This table comes from immunoSEQ multiplex PCR, and its TCRdb copy is limited to in-frame clones, with some not included. The sample consists of thousands of clones, about three fifths of them appearing once. The specimen was cultured CD8+ T cells derived from PBMCs. All receptors come from a male donor with HIV.

The chain recombines TRBV5-5 with TRBJ1-1; D is unclear. Germline-derived CDR1 and CDR2 are SGHKS and YYEKEE (reference sequence). There are 13 residues in the CDR3. With 3 bases removed from V and 4 bases from J, the gap between germline ends came to 10 bases. CDR3: CASSWGTGTEAFF. The CDR3, as DNA: TGTGCCAGCAGCTGGGGAACCGGCACTGAAGCTTTCTTT.

The CDR3 bases are TGCGCCAGCAGCTTGGGGGGGCAGGATGAAAAACTGTTTTTT. Translating gives CASSLGGQDEKLFF. The chain carries TRBV5-1 and TRBJ1-4; D perhaps matches TRBD1 (6 bases). The CDR3 has 14 residues. Germline V gives CDR1 SGHRS, CDR2 YFSETQ. The V end was cut by 0 bases, the J end by 6 bases, with 9 bases between.

The genes are TRBV4-3 and TRBJ2-3, with 8 bases lining up with TRBD1. The CDR3 is 15 residues long. The J segment lost 2 bases and the V segment lost 4 bases, leaving 5 bases of the junction unmatched. CDR1 and CDR2 from the germline V gene are LGHNA and YSLEER. The DNA of the CDR3 is TGCGCCAGCAGCCTCCGGACAGGGATCACAGATACGCAGTATTTT. Translating gives CASSLRTGITDTQYF.

The chain uses TRBV7-9 and TRBJ2-3, with 7 bases lining up with TRBD2. Germline CDR1 is SEHNR and CDR2 is FQNEAQ (reference sequence). V lost 1 base to trimming and J lost 3 bases; unmatched junction nucleotides: 4. This CDR3 comprises 15 residues. For the CDR3, the DNA is TGTGCCAGCAGCTTAGGCCGGGGAGGGACAGATACGCAGTATTTT. Translating gives CASSLGRGGTDTQYF. Based on the CDR3 plus reference TRBV7-9 and TRBJ2-3, the full variable domain is DTGVSQNPRHKITKRGQNVTFRCDPISEHNRLYWYRQTLGQGPEFLTYFQNEAQLEKSRLLSDRFSAERPKGSFSTLEIQRTEQGDSAMYLCASSLGRGGTDTQYFGPGTRLTVL.

The chain uses TRBV29-1 and TRBJ2-3, with 12 bases fitting TRBD2. V trimming: 0 bases; J trimming: 1 base; junction bases outside the gene matches: 11. Germline V gene data show CDR1 as SQVTM and CDR2 as ANQGSEA. The CDR3 is 19 residues long. CDR3 in DNA: TGCAGCGTTGAAGATAAACGACTAGCGGGAGATCGAGGCACAGATACGCAGTATTTT. This gives the protein CSVEDKRLAGDRGTDTQYF.

The chain joins TRBV4-1 to TRBJ2-1, with unresolved D. The CDR3 contains 14 residues. V dropped 1 base and J dropped 3 bases, with 7 bases sitting between them. Per the germline V gene, CDR1 is MGHRA and CDR2 is YSYEKL. This CDR3 is CASSQAVSYNEQFF. CDR3 nucleotides: TGCGCCAGCAGCCAAGCAGTCAGCTACAATGAGCAGTTCTTC.

The rearrangement joins TRBV7-6 to TRBJ2-3, with 12 bases that match TRBD2. The CDR3 runs 16 residues. V shed 3 bases, J shed 5 bases, and the junction held 6 bases outside the gene matches. Germline CDR1 SGHVS, CDR2 FNYEAQ. CDR3 DNA: TGTGCCAGCAGCTTGGGACTAGCGGGCCCGGGAGATACGCAGTATTTT. Protein product: CASSLGLAGPGDTQYF.

V usage is TRBV7-2 and J usage is TRBJ2-5; D possibly corresponds to TRBD2 (5 bases). The CDR3 has 15 residues. Trimming took 4 bases from V and 2 from J, leaving 14 bases between them. Germline CDR1 reads SGHTA; CDR2 reads FQGNSA. The CDR3 loop is CASSSAGIDQETQYF. For the CDR3, the DNA is TGTGCCAGCAGCTCCGCCGGGATAGATCAAGAGACCCAGTACTTC.

The chain couples TRBV5-5 to TRBJ1-4, with 7 bases matching TRBD1. The V and J ends lost 0 bases and 7 bases, in that order; junction bases with no gene match: 6. CDR1 is SGHKS, CDR2 YYEKEE, per germline (reference sequence). This CDR3 is 15 amino acids long. The chain's CDR3 is CASSLEGRGTEKLFF. CDR3 nucleotide sequence: TGTGCCAGCAGCTTGGAGGGCAGGGGGACTGAAAAACTGTTTTTT.

The V call is TRBV7-2, the J call TRBJ2-3, with D perhaps TRBD1 (5 bases). The germline gives CDR1 SGHTA, CDR2 FQGNSA. The length of the CDR3 is 15 residues. Trimming stripped 4 bases from V and 0 bases from J, with 11 bases between. CDR3 coding DNA: TGTGCCAGCAGCTGGAGTGGGGCGAGCACAGATACGCAGTATTTT. It yields the protein CASSWSGASTDTQYF.

The genes are TRBV7-9 and TRBJ2-1; possibly TRBD2 for D (5 bases). The CDR3 is 13 amino acids. V lost 5 bases and J lost 8, with 13 bases in between. CDR1 SEHNR and CDR2 FQNEAQ come from the germline V gene (reference sequence). CDR3 nucleotide sequence: TGTGCCAGCAGCCCTGGATCAGCGGATGAGCAGTTCTTC. The encoded protein is CASSPGSADEQFF.

This chain connects TRBV19 to TRBJ2-3; D remains ambiguous. Germline CDR1 and CDR2: LNHDA and SQIVND (reference sequence). V lost 5 bases to trimming and J lost 2 bases, with 5 bases between them. The CDR3 contains 12 residues. CDR3 bases: TGTGCCAGTAGTGGGGACACAGATACGCAGTATTTT. This codes for CASSGDTDTQYF.

CDR3 in DNA: TGTGCCAGCAGCTTAGTACTGAACAATGAGCAGTTCTTC. Its protein product is CASSLVLNNEQFF. The chain is built from TRBV7-6 and TRBJ2-1, with D unclear. V was shortened by 1 base and J by 5 bases, with 6 bases between the two germline ends. Germline V gene data show CDR1 as SGHVS and CDR2 as FNYEAQ. This CDR3 has 13 residues.

This chain uses TRBV4-2 with TRBJ2-1; tentatively, D is TRBD2 (5 bases). Germline V lookup: CDR1 LGHNA, CDR2 YNFKEQ. The CDR3 is 14 amino acids. Trimming shortened V by 1 base and J by 6 bases, and 10 bases separated the two germline ends. The DNA of the CDR3 is TGTGCCAGCAGCCAAGGATCGGGGTTCAATGAGCAGTTCTTC. It yields the protein CASSQGSGFNEQFF.

The chain is built from TRBV6-5 and TRBJ2-1; D gene ambiguous. The CDR3 runs to 12 residues. Trimming shortened V by 10 bases and J by 2 bases, and 9 bases separated the two germline ends. Germline values: CDR1 MNHEY, CDR2 SVGAGI. CDR3 sequence reads: CATLQPYNEQFF. In DNA form, the CDR3 reads TGTGCCACCCTGCAACCCTACAATGAGCAGTTCTTC.

In this sample, this clone turned up once. The gene calls are TRBV4-3 and TRBJ1-1; D gene uncertain. Germline values: CDR1 LGHNA, CDR2 YSLEER. Trimming left V 0 bases short and J 1 base short, with 15 bases between. The CDR3 extends over 17 amino acids. This CDR3 is CASSQDNSRTANTEAFF. The CDR3 DNA follows: TGCGCCAGCAGCCAAGATAATAGCAGGACGGCGAACACTGAAGCTTTCTTT.

Regarding this clone: Germline is not matched at one junction end, which may reflect a read error. The rearrangement uses TRBV5-4 and TRBJ1-2, with unresolved D. Germline V gives CDR1 SGHNT, CDR2 YYREEE (reference sequence). The CDR3 is made up of 16 amino acids. CDR3 sequence reads: CASSQDPVELDYGYTF. CDR3 coding DNA: TGCGCCAGCAGCCAAGATCCCGTCGAACTCGACTATGGCTACACCTTC.

This chain joins TRBV5-6 and TRBJ2-3; 9 bases are shared with TRBD2. The germline V gene has CDR1 SGHDT and CDR2 YYEEEE. The ends lost 0 bases at V and 15 bases at J; junction bases unmatched: 8. The CDR3 has 13 residues. The CDR3 coding sequence is TGTGCCAGCAGCTTGGTACGCGGGGGGGCCGGTTATTTT. It codes for CASSLVRGGAGYF.

The gene calls are TRBV27 and TRBJ2-4; D unresolved. Trimming took 5 bases from V and 1 from J, leaving 9 bases between them. The length of the CDR3 is 14 residues. The V gene's germline CDR1 is MNHEY and CDR2 SMNVEV (reference sequence). For the CDR3, the DNA is TGTGCCAGCAGTCTCCTGGTTGCCAAAAACATTCAGTACTTC. Translated: CASSLLVAKNIQYF.

V usage is TRBV7-8 and J usage is TRBJ2-3, with 11 bases fitting TRBD2. This CDR3 has 16 residues. The V gene's germline CDR1 is SGHVS and CDR2 FQNEAQ. V lost 1 base and J lost 5; bases outside the gene matches: 5. CDR3 coding DNA: TGTGCCAGCAGCTTAGAGCCTAGCGGGGGGCTAGATACGCAGTATTTT. Its translation: CASSLEPSGGLDTQYF.

On this clone: Additional DNA sequences in this sample encode the identical CDR3. This rearrangement joins TRBV30 to TRBJ1-1; D perhaps matches TRBD1 (6 bases). The CDR3 spans 13 residues. Germline CDR1 GTSNPN, CDR2 SVGIG (reference sequence). The V end lost 3 bases, the J end lost 1 base, and 9 bases lay between the germline ends. The CDR3 loop reads CAWRGGGNTEAFF. CDR3 nucleotide sequence: TGTGCCTGGAGGGGGGGCGGGAACACTGAAGCTTTCTTT.

The chain joins TRBV11-1 to TRBJ2-1; D is possibly TRBD2 (6 bases). The V gene's germline CDR1 is SGHAT and CDR2 FQDESV (reference sequence). V lost 5 bases and J 4 bases, leaving 12 bases between the germline ends. The CDR3 runs to 14 residues. CDR3 region: CASSMGGVYNEQFF. The CDR3 bases are TGTGCCAGCAGCATGGGCGGGGTTTACAATGAGCAGTTCTTC.

This clone showed up just a few times. This rearrangement joins TRBV5-6 to TRBJ1-2; 8 positions match TRBD1. Germline CDR1 reads SGHDT; CDR2 reads YYEEEE. V lost 2 bases, J lost 9 bases, and 3 bases stayed unmatched. The CDR3 is made up of 12 amino acids. The CDR3 loop reads CASSFRGRSYTF. The CDR3 coding sequence is TGTGCCAGCAGCTTCAGGGGGCGAAGCTACACCTTC.

V is TRBV30 and J is TRBJ2-5, with 10 bases matching TRBD1. Germline CDR1 reads GTSNPN; CDR2 reads SVGIG (reference sequence). The CDR3 length is 15 residues. The trim removed 2 bases at V and 5 bases at J, leaving 8 bases unmatched. The CDR3 DNA reads as TGTGCCTGGAGTTCGGGACAGGGGAATGGCGAGACCCAGTACTTC. Translation: CAWSSGQGNGETQYF.

Only a few counts were recorded for this clone. V gene TRBV5-1 combines with J gene TRBJ2-7, with 10 bases aligning to TRBD1. V gave up 4 bases and J gave up 6 bases; unmatched junction bases: 7. Per germline, CDR1 SGHRS and CDR2 YFSETQ. The CDR3 has 14 amino acids. The CDR3 spells CASSPGQGTGEQYF. CDR3 in DNA: TGCGCCAGCAGCCCGGGACAGGGGACGGGCGAGCAGTACTTC.

The V and J genes are TRBV6-1 and TRBJ1-4, with D uncertain. The V and J ends lost 4 bases and 6 bases respectively, with 12 bases between them. The CDR3 consists of 14 residues. Per germline, CDR1 MNHNS and CDR2 SASEGT. DNA of the CDR3: TGTGCCAGCAGTGTCCCGGGTTTATATGAAAAACTGTTTTTT. Protein product: CASSVPGLYEKLFF.

This CDR3 reads CASSLAPGDEQYF. CDR3 DNA sequence: TGTGCCAGCAGCTTAGCTCCGGGGGACGAGCAGTACTTC. The chain joins TRBV11-2 to TRBJ2-7, with D maybe TRBD2 (6 bases). This CDR3 has 13 residues. With 1 base removed from V and 5 bases from J, the gap between germline ends came to 9 bases. Looked up from germline, CDR1 is SGHAT and CDR2 is FQNNGV. The entire variable domain, with the rest obtained from reference TRBV11-2 and TRBJ2-7, is as follows: EAGVAQSPRYKIIEKRQSVAFWCNPISGHATLYWYQQILGQGPKLLIQFQNNGVVDDSQLPKDRFSAERLKGVDSTLKIQPAKLEDSAVYLCASSLAPGDEQYFGPGTRLTVT.